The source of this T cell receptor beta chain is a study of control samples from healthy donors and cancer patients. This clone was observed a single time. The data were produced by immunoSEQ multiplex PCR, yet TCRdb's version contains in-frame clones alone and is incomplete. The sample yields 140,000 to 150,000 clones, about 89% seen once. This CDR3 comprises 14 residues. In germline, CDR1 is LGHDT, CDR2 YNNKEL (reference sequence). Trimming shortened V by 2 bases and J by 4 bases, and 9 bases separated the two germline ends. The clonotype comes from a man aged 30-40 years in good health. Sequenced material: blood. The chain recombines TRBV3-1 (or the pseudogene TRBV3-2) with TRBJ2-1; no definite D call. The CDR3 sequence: CASSQRDGYNEQFF. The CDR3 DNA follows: TGTGCCAGCAGCCAACGAGACGGGTACAATGAGCAGTTCTTC.